A selection of T cell receptor beta chains follows, all from one sample in a study of blood T cell repertoires in COVID-19. Only in-frame clones appear in the TCRdb table, and some are missing; sequencing was by immunoSEQ multiplex PCR. The table has about 21,000 clones, less than 85% seen once. Sequenced: peripheral blood. The receptors come from an elderly man with acute or convalescent COVID-19. Each CDR3 is given with its conserved first and last residue. The order of the fields is J gene, D gene, clone size, V gene, CDR3 length, CDR3 protein. D genes are given only for firm matches. Size is omitted from some rows. Given values are once, few, many or a class for expanded clones.

TRBJ1-5 | TRBD1 | . | TRBV6-4 | 18 | CASRHRDRGRYSNQPQHF
TRBJ2-7 | . | . | TRBV6-2/TRBV6-3 | 16 | CASSQIPGHRAYEQYF
TRBJ2-1 | . | . | TRBV11-2 | 13 | CASSPELLGEQFF
TRBJ1-5 | TRBD1 | . | TRBV6-5 | 14 | CASSLHRDSQPQHF
TRBJ2-7 | . | . | TRBV27 | 14 | CASSLSTGTYEQYF
TRBJ2-1 | TRBD2 | . | TRBV12-3/TRBV12-4 | 13 | CASTILLAGEQFF
TRBJ2-2 | TRBD2 | . | TRBV5-6 | 16 | CASSSTGTSGTGELFF
TRBJ2-1 | TRBD2 | once | TRBV11-2 | 16 | CASSGRLANSYNEQFF
TRBJ2-3 | . | . | TRBV18 | 18 | CASSPPPFRGASTDTQYF
TRBJ1-6 | . | once | TRBV25-1 | 14 | CASSDPGGGSPLHF
TRBJ2-7 | TRBD1 | . | TRBV7-9 | 14 | CASSPGQPPYEQYF
TRBJ1-2 | TRBD1 | few | TRBV6-1 | 16 | CASSDLGDRGFYGYTF
TRBJ1-6 | TRBD1 | . | TRBV5-1 | 16 | CASSLAGQGANSPLHF
TRBJ1-2 | . | once | TRBV28 | 12 | CASSLGDYGYTF
TRBJ1-3 | TRBD1 | . | TRBV29-1 | 14 | CSGSIDRAGNTIYF
TRBJ2-1 | TRBD2 | . | TRBV28 | 15 | CASTPRTSGRDEQFF
TRBJ1-2 | TRBD1 | . | TRBV6-5 | 13 | CASSKTGADGYTF
TRBJ2-3 | . | . | TRBV3-1/TRBV3-2 | 14 | CASSLRGTTDTQYF
TRBJ1-2 | . | few | TRBV19 | 14 | CASSIPGGSYGYTF
TRBJ2-7 | . | . | TRBV5-4 | 12 | CASSQGLAEQYF
TRBJ2-5 | TRBD2 | . | TRBV20-1 | 15 | CSASLREGGGETQYF
TRBJ1-5 | . | . | TRBV25-1 | 18 | CASSEYSRWGQGNQPQHF
TRBJ1-5 | . | . | TRBV7-2 | 15 | CASSKTGRTHQPQHF
TRBJ2-2 | . | . | TRBV5-5 | 14 | CASSPGANTGELFF
TRBJ2-3 | TRBD1 | few | TRBV11-3 | 14 | CASSSRTGTDTQYF
TRBJ1-1 | . | . | TRBV5-1 | 14 | CASSTGTWNTEAFF
TRBJ1-2 | TRBD1 | . | TRBV19 | 15 | CASQPRQGAHYGYTF
TRBJ2-1 | TRBD2 | . | TRBV2 | 14 | CASSEREGYNEQFF
TRBJ2-3 | . | . | TRBV5-6 | 17 | CASSRGTLGLVGGTQYF
TRBJ2-3 | . | few | TRBV15 | 16 | CATSRERLLVTDTQYF
TRBJ1-1 | . | few | TRBV6-1 | 14 | CASSELRGNTEAFF
TRBJ1-6 | . | . | TRBV5-1 | 15 | CASSTDSWSNSPLHF
TRBJ2-1 | TRBD2 | once | TRBV7-2 | 16 | CASSLRRSSGNKSPFF
TRBJ2-2 | TRBD1 | . | TRBV4-1 | 13 | CASSRDRAGELFF
TRBJ1-4 | . | once | TRBV4-2 | 13 | CASSQGQVPKLFF
TRBJ1-2 | TRBD1 | once | TRBV19 | 15 | CASSIFDRGDYGYTF
TRBJ1-2 | . | . | TRBV6-1 | 16 | CASSARQVTQNYGYTF
TRBJ1-1 | . | . | TRBV30 | 12 | CAWSTGYTEAFF
TRBJ1-1 | . | . | TRBV6-5 | 15 | CASSYGAGMNTEAFF
TRBJ1-1 | TRBD1 | . | TRBV6-5 | 13 | CASSRDRGAEAFF
TRBJ2-3 | . | . | TRBV2 | 13 | CASGTFSTDTQYF
TRBJ2-7 | TRBD2 | . | TRBV4-3 | 16 | CASSQGIQRDSYEQYF
TRBJ2-5 | TRBD2 | . | TRBV4-1 | 17 | CASSQVGTSGDQETQYF
TRBJ1-1 | . | . | TRBV6-5 | 15 | CASIAGAGKRTEAFF
TRBJ2-2 | TRBD1 | . | TRBV5-1 | 18 | CASNGGQRTTANTGELFF
TRBJ2-2 | TRBD1 | . | TRBV9 | 14 | CASSKGQGNGELFF
TRBJ1-1 | . | . | TRBV12-3/TRBV12-4 | 12 | CASSSEYTEAFF
TRBJ1-2 | TRBD1 | few | TRBV30 | 14 | CAWSTPGGIYGYTF
TRBJ2-2 | . | . | TRBV6-6 | 13 | CASCTGDTGELFF
TRBJ1-2 | . | . | TRBV4-3 | 14 | CASSQEASIGGYTF